This TCR beta chain appears in the sequencing data of a study of blood T cell repertoires in COVID-19. Trimming shortened V by 3 bases and J by 6 bases, and 12 bases separated the two germline ends. Germline CDR1 MDHEN, CDR2 SYDVKM. The CDR3 extends over 14 amino acids. The assay was immunoSEQ multiplex PCR, and TCRdb's table has in-frame clones only and misses some. The repertoire holds roughly 250,000 clones, with about 90% as singletons. This receptor was identified in a woman aged 25-40 years with acute COVID-19. V gene TRBV28 combines with J gene TRBJ1-3; maybe TRBD1 (6 bases). Sequenced: PBMCs or T cells enriched from blood (not recorded which). The DNA of the CDR3 is TGTGCCAGCAGTTTTGGGGGGGCAGTAAACACCATATATTTT. Amino acid sequence: CASSFGGAVNTIYF.